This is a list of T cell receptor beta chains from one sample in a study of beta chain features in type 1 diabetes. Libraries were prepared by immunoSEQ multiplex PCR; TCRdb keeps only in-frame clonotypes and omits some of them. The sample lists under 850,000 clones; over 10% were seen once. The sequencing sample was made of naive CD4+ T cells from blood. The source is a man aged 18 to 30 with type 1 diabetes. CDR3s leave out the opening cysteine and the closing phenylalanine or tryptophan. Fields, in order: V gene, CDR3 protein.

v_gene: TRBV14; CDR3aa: ASSPFRGDSEAF
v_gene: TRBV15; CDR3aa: ATSRIPGPLH
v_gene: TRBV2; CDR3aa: ASSERGPEGGANVLT
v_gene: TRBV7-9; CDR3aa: ASSSLLGQGRSGANVLT
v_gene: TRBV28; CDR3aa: ASGGQSDGYT
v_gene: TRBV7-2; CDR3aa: ASSLQGASGEQY
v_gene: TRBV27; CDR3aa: ASRPSGGAGETQY
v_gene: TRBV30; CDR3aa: AWNSGMETQY
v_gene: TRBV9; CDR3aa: ASSAPILNGYT
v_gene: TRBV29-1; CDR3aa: SVGAGTSTDTQY
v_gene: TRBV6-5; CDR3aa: ASREQGTGELF
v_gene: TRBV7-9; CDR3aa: ASSSGDSYKETQY
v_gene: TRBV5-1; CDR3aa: ASSFQGADTEAF
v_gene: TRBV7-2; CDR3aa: ASSRTSGGSYEQY
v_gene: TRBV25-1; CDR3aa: ASSREVGAAQY
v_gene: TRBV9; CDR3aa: ASSVHQQNTEAF
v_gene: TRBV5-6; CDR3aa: ASSLQGTGANVLT
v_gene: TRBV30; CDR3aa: AWREGAGNTIY
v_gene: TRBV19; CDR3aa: ASSVGTEETQY
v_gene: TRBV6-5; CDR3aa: ASSVGTANTEAF
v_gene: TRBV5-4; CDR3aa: ASSPGTGLQETQY
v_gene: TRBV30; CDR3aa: AWSIGTDNEQY
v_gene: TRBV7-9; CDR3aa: ASTAIPPTAGGHEQY
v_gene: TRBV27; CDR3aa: ASSPSPYEQY
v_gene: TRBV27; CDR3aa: ASSRQGERGYEQY
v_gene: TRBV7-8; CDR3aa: ASIESWGAQETQY
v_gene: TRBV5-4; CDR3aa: ASSTPATGFNEQF
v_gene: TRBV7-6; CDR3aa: ASSFGETQY
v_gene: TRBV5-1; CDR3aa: ASSPERGLTGELF
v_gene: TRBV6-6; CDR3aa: ASRDRGSETQY
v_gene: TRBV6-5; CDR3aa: ASRTGGGNQPQH
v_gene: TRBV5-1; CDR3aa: ASSFGTGDQPQH
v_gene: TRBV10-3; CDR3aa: AIRHRDGANVLT
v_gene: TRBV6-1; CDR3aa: ASSQARSGGAADTQY
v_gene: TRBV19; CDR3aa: ASSLLGDGYT
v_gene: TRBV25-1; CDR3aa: ASSEYSGVLRGYT
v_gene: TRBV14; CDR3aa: ASSQNQETQY
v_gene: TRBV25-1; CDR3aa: ASSEGGGSTDTQY
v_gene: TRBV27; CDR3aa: ASARDRVNYGYT
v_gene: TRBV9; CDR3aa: ASSVGRDPVYEQF
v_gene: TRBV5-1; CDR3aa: ASSLEGQPSTDTQY